This is a list of T cell receptor beta chains from one sample in a study of cytomegalovirus exposure and HLA in healthy donors. Assay used: immunoSEQ multiplex PCR; TCRdb lists only in-frame clones, some missing. The data show about 200,000 clones, with 65% to 80% seen just once and about 16% held by the top ten. Sequenced sample: PBMCs. The source of these receptors is a man aged 35-49 years in good health and CMV-seronegative. Each CDR3 is given with its conserved first and last residue. D genes are given only for firm matches. Expanded clones get a size class; other rows say once, few or many, or leave the size out.

CDR3: CASSSVAGGPGEQFF
DNA: TGTGCCAGTAGTAGTGTAGCGGGAGGGCCGGGTGAGCAGTTCTTC
size: .
V: TRBV19
D: TRBD2
J: TRBJ2-1

CDR3: CASSQQIAGEYYEQYF
DNA: TGCGCCAGCAGCCAACAAATAGCGGGGGAATACTACGAGCAGTACTTC
size: .
V: TRBV4-1
D: TRBD2
J: TRBJ2-7

CDR3: CASSQVADQPQHF
DNA: TGCGCCAGCAGCCAAGTGGCCGATCAGCCCCAGCATTTT
size: few
V: TRBV4-1
D: .
J: TRBJ1-5

CDR3: CASGLGPPEQFF
DNA: TGTGCTAGTGGTTTGGGGCCTCCTGAGCAGTTCTTC
size: once
V: TRBV12-5
D: .
J: TRBJ2-1

CDR3: CASSLGQVNTEAFF
DNA: TGTGCCAGCAGCTTAGGACAGGTGAACACTGAAGCTTTCTTT
size: .
V: TRBV7-9
D: .
J: TRBJ1-1

CDR3: CASSQVPGMNTEAFF
DNA: TGCGCCAGCAGCCAAGTTCCAGGGATGAACACTGAAGCTTTCTTT
size: few
V: TRBV4-1
D: .
J: TRBJ1-1

CDR3: CASSAGDRLRNEQFF
DNA: TGTGCCAGCAGCGCTGGGGACAGGCTGCGTAATGAGCAGTTCTTC
size: .
V: TRBV9
D: TRBD1
J: TRBJ2-1

CDR3: CASTLRGERTDTQYF
DNA: TGTGCCAGCACCCTACGGGGGGAACGCACAGATACGCAGTATTTT
size: .
V: TRBV11-3
D: TRBD2
J: TRBJ2-3

CDR3: CASSDVRNSFYEQYF
DNA: TGCGCCAGCAGTGATGTCAGGAATTCCTTCTACGAGCAGTACTTC
size: .
V: TRBV10-1
D: .
J: TRBJ2-7

CDR3: CASSASGGATFYNEQFF
DNA: TGTGCCAGCAGCGCTAGCGGGGGGGCCACTTTCTACAATGAGCAGTTCTTC
size: .
V: TRBV9
D: TRBD2
J: TRBJ2-1

CDR3: CASSPLQGDTQYF
DNA: TGCGCCAGCAGCCCGCTACAGGGGGACACGCAGTATTTT
size: .
V: TRBV4-3
D: TRBD1
J: TRBJ2-3

CDR3: CASSFPGQGNNEQFF
DNA: TGTGCCAGCAGCTTCCCGGGACAGGGGAACAATGAGCAGTTCTTC
size: .
V: TRBV7-8
D: TRBD1
J: TRBJ2-1

CDR3: CASSLPSLRLAGLGNEQFF
DNA: TGTGCCAGCAGCTTACCTTCGTTAAGACTAGCGGGACTGGGAAATGAGCAGTTCTTC
size: .
V: TRBV7-2
D: TRBD2
J: TRBJ2-1

CDR3: CASSARSAGTYGYTF
DNA: TGTGCCAGCAGCGCGCGGTCCGCAGGGACTTATGGCTACACCTTC
size: .
V: TRBV9
D: .
J: TRBJ1-2

CDR3: CASSLSRGNYEQYF
DNA: TGTGCCAGCAGCCTCTCTCGCGGAAACTACGAGCAGTACTTC
size: .
V: TRBV6-5
D: .
J: TRBJ2-7

CDR3: CASSFNSGISYEQYF
DNA: TGTGCCAGCAGTTTCAATAGCGGAATCTCCTACGAGCAGTACTTC
size: .
V: TRBV28
D: .
J: TRBJ2-7

CDR3: CASSLETGWTEAFF
DNA: TGTGCCAGCAGCTTAGAAACAGGGTGGACTGAAGCTTTCTTT
size: .
V: TRBV5-4
D: .
J: TRBJ1-1

CDR3: CASSDAGNYGYTF
DNA: TGTGCCAGCAGTGACGCGGGGAACTATGGCTACACCTTC
size: .
V: TRBV2
D: .
J: TRBJ1-2

CDR3: CASRPDPSSYEQYF
DNA: TGTGCCAGCAGACCTGATCCGAGCTCCTACGAGCAGTACTTC
size: few
V: TRBV6-5
D: .
J: TRBJ2-7

CDR3: CASSLSQGLDTEAFF
DNA: TGCGCCAGCAGCCTATCCCAGGGGTTGGACACTGAAGCTTTCTTT
size: few
V: TRBV4-1
D: .
J: TRBJ1-1

CDR3: CSARDRSNYGYTF
DNA: TGCAGCGCTCGGGACAGGAGCAACTATGGCTACACCTTC
size: .
V: TRBV29-1
D: TRBD1
J: TRBJ1-2

CDR3: CATSRARSEQYF
DNA: TGTGCCACCAGCAGAGCCCGGAGCGAGCAGTACTTC
size: .
V: TRBV15
D: .
J: TRBJ2-7

CDR3: CASSLAVNTEAFF
DNA: TGTGCCAGCAGCTTAGCTGTGAACACTGAAGCTTTCTTT
size: .
V: TRBV13
D: .
J: TRBJ1-1

CDR3: CASSLTGDDEQYF
DNA: TGTGCCAGCAGTTTGACAGGGGACGACGAGCAGTACTTC
size: .
V: TRBV5-6
D: TRBD1
J: TRBJ2-7

CDR3: CASSQPRTGGSEKLFF
DNA: TGCGCCAGCAGCCAACCCCGGACAGGGGGCAGTGAAAAACTGTTTTTT
size: .
V: TRBV4-3
D: TRBD1
J: TRBJ1-4

CDR3: CAISESGGLAGSPETQYF
DNA: TGTGCCATCAGTGAGTCAGGAGGACTAGCGGGATCCCCGGAGACCCAGTACTTC
size: .
V: TRBV10-3
D: TRBD2
J: TRBJ2-5

CDR3: CASSLLHDRSYNEQFF
DNA: TGTGCCAGCAGCCTACTCCACGACAGGTCCTACAATGAGCAGTTCTTC
size: .
V: TRBV13
D: .
J: TRBJ2-1

CDR3: CSAPGSNEQFF
DNA: TGCAGTGCCCCAGGGTCGAATGAGCAGTTCTTC
size: .
V: TRBV20-1
D: .
J: TRBJ2-1

CDR3: CASSENPSGDLAKNIQYF
DNA: TGTGCCAGCAGTGAAAATCCTAGCGGGGATCTAGCCAAAAACATTCAGTACTTC
size: .
V: TRBV6-1
D: TRBD2
J: TRBJ2-4

CDR3: CASSLDRGGNTIYF
DNA: TGCGCCAGCAGCTTGGACCGGGGTGGAAACACCATATATTTT
size: .
V: TRBV5-1
D: .
J: TRBJ1-3

CDR3: CASSFFWDRSYEQYF
DNA: TGTGCCAGCAGCTTTTTTTGGGACAGGTCCTACGAGCAGTACTTC
size: .
V: TRBV7-2
D: TRBD1
J: TRBJ2-7

CDR3: CASSLSHGTRNTGELFF
DNA: TGCGCCAGCAGCTTATCCCACGGGACTAGGAACACCGGGGAGCTGTTTTTT
size: once
V: TRBV5-1
D: TRBD2
J: TRBJ2-2

CDR3: CASSFGGGDTQYF
DNA: TGTGCCAGCAGCTTCGGCGGGGGAGATACGCAGTATTTT
size: .
V: TRBV11-3
D: TRBD2
J: TRBJ2-3

CDR3: CASSKTGFDSEKLFF
DNA: TGTGCCAGCAGCAAAACAGGGTTTGACAGTGAAAAACTGTTTTTT
size: .
V: TRBV9
D: .
J: TRBJ1-4

CDR3: CASSSDRENTEAFF
DNA: TGTGCCAGCAGCTCAGACAGGGAGAACACTGAAGCTTTCTTT
size: .
V: TRBV7-9
D: TRBD1
J: TRBJ1-1

CDR3: CASSEASGGADTGELFF
DNA: TGTGCCAGCAGTGAAGCATCTGGGGGGGCGGACACCGGGGAGCTGTTTTTT
size: .
V: TRBV6-1
D: .
J: TRBJ2-2

CDR3: CAVSREDGGYTF
DNA: TGTGCCGTTTCCCGGGAGGATGGTGGCTACACCTTC
size: .
V: TRBV10-3
D: .
J: TRBJ1-2

CDR3: CASSWEGSSQPQHF
DNA: TGTGCCAGCAGCTGGGAGGGTAGCAGTCAGCCCCAGCATTTT
size: .
V: TRBV5-5
D: .
J: TRBJ1-5

CDR3: CSVEIWTGRFYGYTF
DNA: TGCAGCGTTGAAATCTGGACAGGGCGGTTTTATGGCTACACCTTC
size: .
V: TRBV29-1
D: TRBD1
J: TRBJ1-2

CDR3: CASSPSVTGGGYTF
DNA: TGTGCCAGCAGCCCCAGCGTCACAGGTGGTGGCTACACCTTC
size: .
V: TRBV6-5
D: .
J: TRBJ1-2

CDR3: CAWSVLGTGGRNEQFF
DNA: TGTGCCTGGAGTGTACTGGGGACAGGGGGTAGGAATGAGCAGTTCTTC
size: .
V: TRBV30
D: TRBD1
J: TRBJ2-1

CDR3: CASSPPPGHDYGYTF
DNA: TGTGCCAGCAGCCCACCCCCTGGACACGACTATGGCTACACCTTC
size: once
V: TRBV11-2
D: .
J: TRBJ1-2

CDR3: CASSLEGGLAYEQYF
DNA: TGTGCCAGCAGCTTAGAGGGGGGGCTGGCCTACGAGCAGTACTTC
size: .
V: TRBV7-2
D: .
J: TRBJ2-7

CDR3: CAWSGGPSQGQYF
DNA: TGTGCCTGGAGTGGGGGGCCCTCCCAGGGGCAGTATTTT
size: .
V: TRBV30
D: .
J: TRBJ2-3

CDR3: CASSLYSTSWGIDTQYF
DNA: TGTGCCAGCAGCTTATACTCGACTAGCTGGGGGATAGATACGCAGTATTTT
size: .
V: TRBV13
D: TRBD2
J: TRBJ2-3

CDR3: CASSLAGGQGAREQFF
DNA: TGCGCCAGCAGCTTGGCCGGAGGACAGGGGGCGCGTGAGCAGTTCTTC
size: .
V: TRBV5-1
D: TRBD1
J: TRBJ2-1

CDR3: CAWSAGRGVEAFF
DNA: TGTGCCTGGAGTGCCGGCAGGGGGGTTGAAGCTTTCTTT
size: .
V: TRBV30
D: TRBD1
J: TRBJ1-1

CDR3: CASSLGLGLAGEETQYF
DNA: TGCGCCAGCAGCTTGGGCCTCGGACTAGCGGGGGAAGAGACCCAGTACTTC
size: .
V: TRBV5-1
D: TRBD2
J: TRBJ2-5

CDR3: CASSMAGKGDTQYF
DNA: TGTGCCAGCAGCATGGCGGGTAAAGGAGATACGCAGTATTTT
size: .
V: TRBV6-6
D: .
J: TRBJ2-3

CDR3: CASSTRAGGNTGELFF
DNA: TGCGCCAGCAGCACCCGGGCTGGGGGCAACACCGGGGAGCTGTTTTTT
size: .
V: TRBV5-1
D: .
J: TRBJ2-2

CDR3: CASSPGWEQYF
DNA: TGTGCCAGCAGCCCCGGGTGGGAGCAGTACTTC
size: .
V: TRBV7-6
D: .
J: TRBJ2-7

CDR3: CASSYNRERATDTQYF
DNA: TGTGCCAGCAGTTACAACAGGGAGAGGGCCACAGATACGCAGTATTTT
size: .
V: TRBV6-6
D: .
J: TRBJ2-3

CDR3: CASSLATSTDTQYF
DNA: TGCGCCAGCAGCTTGGCGACTAGCACAGATACGCAGTATTTT
size: .
V: TRBV5-1
D: .
J: TRBJ2-3